The 32 T cell receptor beta chains below all came from one sample that was sequenced in a study of blood T cell repertoires in COVID-19. Clones were sequenced by immunoSEQ multiplex PCR, and TCRdb holds only the in-frame ones, with some missing. This sample has about 75,000 clones, with approximately 90% found just once. What was sequenced was peripheral blood. These TCRs come from a human donor in a cohort sampled during active COVID-19.

J is TRBJ2-2 and V is TRBV5-6; 7 nucleotides align to TRBD2. The germline CDR1 and CDR2 sequences are SGHDT and YYEEEE. V trimming: 5 bases; J trimming: 0 bases; junction bases outside the gene matches: 7. The CDR3 is 16 residues long. The CDR3 here is CASSRVGGANTGELFF. The CDR3 coding sequence is TGTGCCAGCAGTCGCGTGGGAGGGGCGAACACCGGGGAGCTGTTTTTT.

This clone has just one count. The chain uses TRBV27 and TRBJ2-5; TRBD1 matches at 7 bases. The CDR3 is 13 residues long. CDR1 and CDR2 (germline): MNHEY, SMNVEV (reference sequence). Trimming took 6 bases from V and 5 from J; bases not matched to a gene: 6. CDR3 in amino acids: CASSLGGTETQYF. The CDR3 DNA is TGTGCCAGCAGCTTAGGGGGCACCGAGACCCAGTACTTC.

This chain uses TRBV27 with TRBJ1-5; TRBD1 aligns across 7 bases. Germline V lookup: CDR1 MNHEY, CDR2 SMNVEV (reference sequence). The length of the CDR3 is 13 residues. The J segment lost 9 bases and the V segment lost 5 bases, leaving 7 bases of the junction unmatched. The CDR3 nucleotides are TGTGCCAGCAGTGACTTGACAGGGACGCCCCAGCATTTT. Protein: CASSDLTGTPQHF.

The chain couples TRBV7-2 to TRBJ1-4, with TRBD1 matching 9 bases. The CDR3 runs to 14 residues. Germline CDR1 and CDR2: SGHTA and FQGNSA. V shed 3 bases and J 12 bases; nucleotides not matched to a gene: 8. The CDR3 is CASSLLAGQGELFF. DNA of the CDR3: TGTGCCAGCAGCTTGCTGGCGGGACAGGGTGAACTGTTTTTT.

The chain couples TRBV5-1 to TRBJ2-5; 13 bases map to TRBD2. CDR3 length: 15 amino acids. Germline V CDR1 and CDR2: SGHRS, YFSETQ. V shed 3 bases, J shed 5 bases, and the junction held 4 bases outside the gene matches. The CDR3 protein is CASSSGTSGAETQYF. In DNA form, the CDR3 reads TGCGCCAGCAGCTCGGGGACTAGCGGGGCGGAGACCCAGTACTTC.

The rearrangement links TRBV6-5 to TRBJ1-5; TRBD1 matches at 7 bases. From germline, CDR1 is MNHEY and CDR2 SVGAGI. Trimming at V came to 6 bases and at J to 3 bases, leaving 5 bases not matched to a gene. The CDR3 extends over 14 amino acids. The CDR3 DNA reads TGTGCCAGCAGAAGGACAGGTTACAATCAGCCCCAGCATTTT. Amino acid sequence: CASRRTGYNQPQHF.

The chain uses TRBV7-2 and TRBJ2-5, with TRBD1 identical over 10 bases. Germline CDR1 is SGHTA and CDR2 is FQGNSA. There are 15 residues in the CDR3. V lost 3 bases and J lost 4; bases outside the gene matches: 5. The CDR3 region has the DNA TGTGCCAGCAGCTTCCAGACAGGGGGCTCAGAGACCCAGTACTTC. Its protein product is CASSFQTGGSETQYF.

This clone occurred a few times. The chain recombines TRBV28 with TRBJ1-6; 9 nucleotides align to TRBD1. CDR1 is MDHEN and CDR2 is SYDVKM in the germline V gene. The CDR3 is made up of 18 amino acids. V was pared by 5 bases and J by 0 bases, with 8 bases of the junction left unmatched. The CDR3: CASSLTGTGFSYNSPLHF. The CDR3 bases are TGTGCCAGCAGTCTCACCGGGACAGGGTTCTCCTATAATTCACCCCTCCACTTT.

CDR3 in DNA: TGCAGCGTTGAGGGCAGGTCGGAGACCCAGTACTTC. This translates into CSVEGRSETQYF. The chain carries TRBV29-1 and TRBJ2-5; D uncertain. Germline V gene data show CDR1 as SQVTM and CDR2 as ANQGSEA. V dropped 3 bases and J dropped 5 bases, with 10 bases sitting between them. The CDR3 covers 12 residues. Together with reference TRBV29-1 and TRBJ2-5, the CDR3 gives the full variable domain: SAVISQKPSRDICQRGTSLTIQCQVDSQVTMMFWYRQQPGQSLTLIATANQGSEATYESGFVIDKFPISRPNLTFSTLTVSNMSPEDSSIYLCSVEGRSETQYFGPGTRLLVL.

The chain employs TRBV6-5 and TRBJ2-1; TRBD2 is a possible D gene (6 bases). The CDR3 is made up of 14 amino acids. V was shortened by 5 bases and J by 0 bases, with 8 bases between the two germline ends. CDR1 is MNHEY, CDR2 SVGAGI, per germline. DNA of the CDR3: TGTGCCAGCAGTATGGGGGGCTCCTACAATGAGCAGTTCTTC. As protein: CASSMGGSYNEQFF.

The rearrangement uses TRBV19 and TRBJ1-2; 8 bases agree with TRBD1. CDR3 size: 15 residues. V lost 5 bases and J lost 6; bases outside the gene matches: 11. Per the germline V gene, CDR1 is LNHDA and CDR2 is SQIVND (reference sequence). The CDR3 is CASSPAPQGANGYTF. In DNA form, the CDR3 reads TGTGCCAGTAGTCCGGCACCGCAGGGGGCAAATGGCTACACCTTC.

V gene TRBV7-2 combines with J gene TRBJ2-3; tentative D call: TRBD2 (5 bases). The CDR3 consists of 15 residues. Germline V gene data show CDR1 as SGHTA and CDR2 as FQGNSA. V lost 0 bases and J 5 bases, leaving 12 bases between the germline ends. Written as DNA, the CDR3 is TGTGCCAGCAGCTTAGCGTCCAGAGGGATAGATACGCAGTATTTT. Translating it yields CASSLASRGIDTQYF.

The chain is built from TRBV28 and TRBJ2-3; 9 nucleotides match TRBD2. Germline V gives CDR1 MDHEN, CDR2 SYDVKM. The V gene end was trimmed by 4 bases and the J gene end by 4 bases; junction bases not matched to a gene: 9. This CDR3 has 16 residues. CDR3 in DNA: TGTGCCAGCAGTTCAGCGGCGGGGGGGGCCCCAGATACGCAGTATTTT. Translation gives CASSSAAGGAPDTQYF.

The chain carries TRBV5-1 and TRBJ2-5; tentative D call: TRBD2 (5 bases). Germline CDR1 is SGHRS and CDR2 is YFSETQ. The V and J ends lost 1 base and 2 bases respectively, with 15 bases between them. This CDR3 comprises 16 residues. The CDR3 sequence: CASSLRWELKQETQYF. The CDR3, as DNA: TGCGCCAGCAGCTTGCGCTGGGAGCTGAAACAAGAGACCCAGTACTTC.

This sequence joins TRBV6-4 and TRBJ2-2; D ambiguous. The V gene's germline CDR1 is MRHNA and CDR2 SNTAGT. The CDR3 covers 14 residues. Trimming removed 4 bases from V and 2 bases from J, with 8 bases in between. CDR3 DNA sequence: TGTGCCAGCAGTGTCCACACCAACACCGGGGAGCTGTTTTTT. It is translated as CASSVHTNTGELFF.

The chain combines TRBV7-9 with TRBJ1-4, with D tentatively TRBD1 (5 bases). The V end was cut by 5 bases, the J end by 7 bases, with 26 bases between. The germline gives CDR1 SEHNR, CDR2 FQNEAQ (reference sequence). The CDR3 runs 18 residues. CDR3 protein: CASSPPTVLRVSSEKLFF. The CDR3 nucleotides read TGTGCCAGCAGCCCACCGACCGTCCTCAGGGTGAGCAGTGAAAAACTGTTTTTT.

In this sample, this clone turned up once. CDR3 sequence: CASSDRLPQGKVGYGYTF. The CDR3 DNA sequence: TGTGCCAGCAGTGATAGACTACCACAGGGGAAAGTCGGCTATGGCTACACCTTC. V usage is TRBV6-1 and J usage is TRBJ1-2, with TRBD1 matching over 7 bases. The CDR3 extends over 18 amino acids. Per the germline V gene, CDR1 is MNHNS and CDR2 is SASEGT. Trimming removed 3 bases from V and 4 bases from J; junction bases left unmatched: 17.

V and J are TRBV5-6 and TRBJ1-6; 8 positions match TRBD1. This CDR3 spans 12 amino acids. The germline CDR1 and CDR2 sequences are SGHDT and YYEEEE. V shed 4 bases, J shed 15 bases, and the junction held 6 bases outside the gene matches. The CDR3 bases are TGTGCCAGCAGCCGGACAGGGACCGACCTCCACTTT. Translating gives CASSRTGTDLHF.

This clone came up once. The chain couples TRBV5-1 to TRBJ2-2, with 8 bases identical to TRBD1. The ends lost 6 bases at V and 1 base at J; junction bases unmatched: 5. The CDR3 covers 15 residues. CDR1 is SGHRS, CDR2 YFSETQ, per germline. In DNA, the CDR3 is TGCGCCAGCAACCCGGGACAGGTGAACACCGGGGAGCTGTTTTTT. It translates to CASNPGQVNTGELFF. The complete variable domain, with remaining parts taken from reference TRBV5-1 and TRBJ2-2, reads KAGVTQTPRYLIKTRGQQVTLSCSPISGHRSVSWYQQTPGQGLQFLFEYFSETQRNKGNFPGRFSGRQFSNSRSEMNVSTLELGDSALYLCASNPGQVNTGELFFGEGSRLTVL.

This clone appeared a single time. V usage is TRBV18 and J usage is TRBJ2-5, with D possibly being TRBD1 (6 bases). The germline V gene has CDR1 KGHSH and CDR2 LQKENI. The V and J ends lost 2 bases and 5 bases respectively, with 9 bases between them. The CDR3 runs 13 residues. This chain's CDR3 is CASSPYQGETQYF. CDR3 in DNA: TGTGCCAGCTCACCATATCAGGGGGAGACCCAGTACTTC.

The CDR3 is CASSAGTGGLGSPLHF. The CDR3 DNA reads TGCGCCAGCAGTGCCGGGACAGGGGGCCTAGGATCACCCCTCCACTTT. The chain employs TRBV10-1 and TRBJ1-6; TRBD1 aligns across 12 bases. The V and J ends lost 4 bases and 10 bases, in that order; junction bases with no gene match: 8. Germline values: CDR1 WNHNN, CDR2 SYGVQD (reference sequence). The CDR3 spans 16 residues.

The V gene is TRBV7-9, the J gene TRBJ1-4; 10 positions agree with TRBD1. The CDR3 length is 15 residues. CDR1 and CDR2 (germline): SEHNR, FQNEAQ (reference sequence). V trimming: 5 bases; J trimming: 2 bases; junction bases outside the gene matches: 2. CDR3 sequence reads: CASSRTGGTNEKLFF. In nucleotides, the CDR3 is TGTGCCAGCAGCCGGACAGGGGGTACTAATGAAAAACTGTTTTTT.

The CDR3 bases are TGTGCCAGCAGCTTAGATCAGGGACAGCCCCAGCATTTT. This encodes CASSLDQGQPQHF. The chain joins TRBV11-2 to TRBJ1-5; a possible D gene is TRBD1 (5 bases). The CDR3 is 13 residues long. The V end was cut by 0 bases, the J end by 7 bases, with 7 bases between. Germline V gives CDR1 SGHAT, CDR2 FQNNGV.

The J gene is TRBJ1-2, the V gene TRBV5-1; a possible D gene is TRBD1 (5 bases). Germline-derived CDR1 and CDR2 are SGHRS and YFSETQ. V lost 0 bases and J 1 base, leaving 7 bases between the germline ends. This CDR3 is built from 14 residues. CDR3 in amino acids: CASSLETVNYGYTF. For the CDR3, the DNA is TGCGCCAGCAGCTTGGAGACAGTTAACTATGGCTACACCTTC.

This rearrangement joins TRBV5-1 to TRBJ2-5; perhaps TRBD1 as D (5 bases). Germline V gene sequence: CDR1 SGHRS, CDR2 YFSETQ. Trimming stripped 1 base from V and 5 bases from J, with 9 bases between. The CDR3 contains 13 residues. The CDR3 bases are TGCGCCAGCAGCTTGAGTGGGGCGGAGACCCAGTACTTC. Translation gives CASSLSGAETQYF. Looking up the rest from reference TRBV5-1 and TRBJ2-5 gives the full variable domain: KAGVTQTPRYLIKTRGQQVTLSCSPISGHRSVSWYQQTPGQGLQFLFEYFSETQRNKGNFPGRFSGRQFSNSRSEMNVSTLELGDSALYLCASSLSGAETQYFGPGTRLLVL.

The chain uses TRBV9 and TRBJ2-5, with TRBD2 identical over 14 bases. CDR1 is SGDLS and CDR2 is YYNGEE in the germline V gene. J gave up 2 bases and V 1 base, and 1 base lay outside the gene matches. This CDR3 has 16 residues. CDR3 sequence reads: CASSVRLAGGQETQYF. CDR3 coding DNA: TGTGCCAGCAGCGTACGACTAGCGGGGGGGCAAGAGACCCAGTACTTC.

The rearrangement uses TRBV27 and TRBJ1-2, with 8 bases lining up with TRBD1. Trimming cost V 4 bases and J 4 bases; bases outside gene matches: 11. The germline V gene has CDR1 MNHEY and CDR2 SMNVEV (reference sequence). The CDR3 is 16 residues long. CDR3 coding DNA: TGTGCCAGCAGTTCGAGAAAGACAGGGGTACCCTATGGCTACACCTTC. Amino acids: CASSSRKTGVPYGYTF.

The chain uses TRBV2 and TRBJ2-2; 8 bases agree with TRBD2. Germline CDR1 SNHLY, CDR2 FYNNEI. The ends lost 7 bases at V and 6 bases at J; junction bases unmatched: 10. The CDR3 has 15 residues. CDR3 coding DNA: TGTGCCAGCACGCTCGCCGGGGGGGCAGCCGGGGAGCTGTTTTTT. This codes for CASTLAGGAAGELFF.

This chain joins TRBV10-1 and TRBJ2-2, with TRBD1 matching over 9 bases. The CDR3 totals 16 residues. J was trimmed by 4 bases and V by 3 bases; bases with no gene match: 6. Germline V gene sequence: CDR1 WNHNN, CDR2 SYGVQD (reference sequence). CDR3 loop: CASSDRTGAPTGELFF. The CDR3 DNA is TGCGCCAGCAGTGATAGGACAGGGGCTCCCACCGGGGAGCTGTTTTTT.

This clone appeared once. The chain carries TRBV7-2 and TRBJ2-1; TRBD2 agrees at 12 bases. Germline V gene lookup returns CDR1 SGHTA and CDR2 FQGNSA. Losses at the gene ends were 1 base for V and 6 bases for J; bases not matched to a gene: 4. The CDR3 extends over 16 amino acids. The CDR3 nucleotides are TGTGCCAGCAGCTTAGAACTAGCGGGGGGAGGCAATGAGCAGTTCTTC. Protein sequence: CASSLELAGGGNEQFF.

This CDR3 reads CASSFRAGRENGYTF. The CDR3 DNA reads as TGTGCCAGCAGTTTTAGGGCAGGGAGGGAAAATGGCTACACCTTC. The chain uses TRBV28 and TRBJ1-2, with a weak D call TRBD1 (5 bases). The V gene's germline CDR1 is MDHEN and CDR2 SYDVKM. V lost 3 bases, J lost 6 bases, and 17 bases lay in between. This CDR3 has 15 residues.

The chain has TRBV2 and TRBJ1-5; D possibly corresponds to TRBD1 (6 bases). This CDR3 is built from 14 residues. Germline V lookup: CDR1 SNHLY, CDR2 FYNNEI. The germline V and J ends were trimmed by 3 bases and 4 bases, with 10 bases remaining between them. CDR3 residues: CASSERTVNQPQHF. The CDR3 bases are TGTGCCAGCAGTGAGAGGACAGTGAATCAGCCCCAGCATTTT.